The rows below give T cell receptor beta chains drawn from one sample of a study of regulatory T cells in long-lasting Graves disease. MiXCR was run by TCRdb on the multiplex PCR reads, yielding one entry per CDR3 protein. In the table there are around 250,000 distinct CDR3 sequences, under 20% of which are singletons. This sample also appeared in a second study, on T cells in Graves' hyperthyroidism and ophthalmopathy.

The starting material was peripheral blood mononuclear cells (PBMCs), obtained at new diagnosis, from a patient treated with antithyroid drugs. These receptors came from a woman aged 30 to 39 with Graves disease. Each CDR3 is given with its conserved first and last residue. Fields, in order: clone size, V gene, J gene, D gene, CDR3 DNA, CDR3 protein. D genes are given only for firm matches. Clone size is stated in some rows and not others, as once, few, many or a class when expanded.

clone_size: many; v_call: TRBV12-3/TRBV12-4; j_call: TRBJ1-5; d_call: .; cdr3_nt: TGTGCCAGCAGTCCAACGCGTGGGATATCGAGCAATCAGCCCCAGCATTTT; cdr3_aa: CASSPTRGISSNQPQHF
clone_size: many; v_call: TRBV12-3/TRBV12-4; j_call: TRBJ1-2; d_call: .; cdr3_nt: TGTGCCGCCGCCCAATCACCCGGGGGGCATGATGGCTACACCTTC; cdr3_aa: CAAAQSPGGHDGYTF
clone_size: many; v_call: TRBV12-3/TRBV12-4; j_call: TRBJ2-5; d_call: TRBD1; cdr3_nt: TGTGCCAGCAGTAAGGGACAGGGGCAAGAGACCCAGTACTTC; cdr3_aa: CASSKGQGQETQYF
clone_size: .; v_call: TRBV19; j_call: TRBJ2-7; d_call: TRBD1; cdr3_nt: TGTGCCAGTAGTATCCGGACAGGGGACTACGAGCAGTACTTC; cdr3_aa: CASSIRTGDYEQYF
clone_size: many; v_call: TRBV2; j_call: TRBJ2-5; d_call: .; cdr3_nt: TGTGCCAGTAACGACAGGAACCAAGAGACCCAGTACTTC; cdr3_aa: CASNDRNQETQYF
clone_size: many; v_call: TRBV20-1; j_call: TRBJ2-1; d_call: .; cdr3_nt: TGCAGTGCTCAGACGGGGCCGAGGACCAATGAGCAGTTCTTC; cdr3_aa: CSAQTGPRTNEQFF
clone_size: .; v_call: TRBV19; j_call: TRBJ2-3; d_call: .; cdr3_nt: TGTGCCAGTAGTATCGTGTTTCGAGATACGCAGTATTTT; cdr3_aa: CASSIVFRDTQYF
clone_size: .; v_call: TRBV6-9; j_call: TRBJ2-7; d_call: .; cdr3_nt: TGTGCCAGCAGTTCTCCCCAGGGGGGCTCCTACGAGCAGTACTTC; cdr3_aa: CASSSPQGGSYEQYF
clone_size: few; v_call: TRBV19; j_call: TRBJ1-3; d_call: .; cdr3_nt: TGTGCCAGTAAAGGCGATCCCTCTGGAAACACCATATATTTT; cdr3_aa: CASKGDPSGNTIYF
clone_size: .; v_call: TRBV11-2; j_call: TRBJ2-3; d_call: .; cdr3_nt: TGTGCCAGCAGCTTACCGTTTTCGTTATATAGCACAGATACGCAGTATTTT; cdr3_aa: CASSLPFSLYSTDTQYF
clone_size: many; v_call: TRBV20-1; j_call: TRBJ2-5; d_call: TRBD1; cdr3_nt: TGCAGTGCTACCTCTTTCCGGGACAGCCCTAAGACCCAGTACTTC; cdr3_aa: CSATSFRDSPKTQYF
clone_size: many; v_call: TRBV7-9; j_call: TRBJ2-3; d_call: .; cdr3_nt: TGTGCCAGCAACTTATCTTCATCTTCGGCGGCTACCGCAGATACGCAGTATTTT; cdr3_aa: CASNLSSSSAATADTQYF
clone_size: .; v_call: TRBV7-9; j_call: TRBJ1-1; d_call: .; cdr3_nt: TGTGCCAGCAGCTTCGAAGGGGGTATCACTGAAGCTTTCTTT; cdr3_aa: CASSFEGGITEAFF
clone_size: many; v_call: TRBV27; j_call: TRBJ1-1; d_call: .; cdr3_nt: TGTGCCAGCAGTTCCCGCTGGGGGGACATGAACACTGAAGCTTTCTTT; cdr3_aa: CASSSRWGDMNTEAFF
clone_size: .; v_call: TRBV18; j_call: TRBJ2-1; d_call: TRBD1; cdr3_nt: TGTGCCAGCTCTATGGACAGGGCCGCCTTCAATGAGCAGTTCTTC; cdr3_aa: CASSMDRAAFNEQFF
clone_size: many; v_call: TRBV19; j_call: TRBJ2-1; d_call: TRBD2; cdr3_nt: TGTGCCAGTACCCCGGTAGCGGGGGGTTACAATGAGCAGTTCTTC; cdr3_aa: CASTPVAGGYNEQFF
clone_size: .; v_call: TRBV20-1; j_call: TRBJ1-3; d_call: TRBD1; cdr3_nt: TGCAGTGCCCCGCTGACAGGGGCCTCTTTCTCTGGAAACACCATATATTTT; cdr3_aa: CSAPLTGASFSGNTIYF
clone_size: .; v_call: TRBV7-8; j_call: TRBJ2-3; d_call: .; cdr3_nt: TGTGCCAGCAGCCTACTGACTAGCACAGATACGCAGTATTTT; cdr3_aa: CASSLLTSTDTQYF
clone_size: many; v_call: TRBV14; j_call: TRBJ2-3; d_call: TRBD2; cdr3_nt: TGTGCCAGCAGCCAAGCGGGACTAGCGGCACTGGGAGATACGCAGTATTTT; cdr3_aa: CASSQAGLAALGDTQYF
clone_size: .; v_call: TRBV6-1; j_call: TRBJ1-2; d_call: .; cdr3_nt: TGTGCCAGCACCGGGTCTCGTGTCTCGGGCCGATATGGCTACACCTTC; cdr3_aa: CASTGSRVSGRYGYTF
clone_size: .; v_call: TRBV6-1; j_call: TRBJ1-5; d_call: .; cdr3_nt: TGTGCCAGCAGGAGCGGACAGAGCAATCAGCCCCAGCATTTT; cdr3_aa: CASRSGQSNQPQHF
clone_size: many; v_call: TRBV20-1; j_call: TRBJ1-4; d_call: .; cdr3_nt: TGCAGTGCTACCTTAGGGAATGAAAAACTGTTTTTT; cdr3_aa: CSATLGNEKLFF
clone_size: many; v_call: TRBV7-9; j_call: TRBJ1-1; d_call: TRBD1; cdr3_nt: TGTGCCAGCAGCTTAGTACCGGACAGGCGTACTGAAGCTTTCTTT; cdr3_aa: CASSLVPDRRTEAFF
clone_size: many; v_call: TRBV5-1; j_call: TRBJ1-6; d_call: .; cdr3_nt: TGCGCCAGCAGCTTCGGGGCAGACTCACCCCTCCACTTT; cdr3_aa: CASSFGADSPLHF
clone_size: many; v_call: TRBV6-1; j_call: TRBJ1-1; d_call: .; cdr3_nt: TGTGCCAGCAGCGCCGTGGGGGGCGACACTGAAGCTTTCTTT; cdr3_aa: CASSAVGGDTEAFF
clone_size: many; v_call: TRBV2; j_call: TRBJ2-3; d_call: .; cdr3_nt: TGTGCCAGCAGTGCTTCAGGGGACGCCACCTACCAAACTGATACGCAGTATTTT; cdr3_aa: CASSASGDATYQTDTQYF
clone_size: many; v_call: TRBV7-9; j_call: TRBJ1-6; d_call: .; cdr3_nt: TGTGCCAGCAGCTTAGCCCATTCACCCCTCCACTTT; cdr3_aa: CASSLAHSPLHF
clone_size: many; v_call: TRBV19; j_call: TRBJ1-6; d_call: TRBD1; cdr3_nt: TGTGCCAGTAGTGCCTGGACAGGAAGCTCCTATAATTCACCCCTCCACTTT; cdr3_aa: CASSAWTGSSYNSPLHF
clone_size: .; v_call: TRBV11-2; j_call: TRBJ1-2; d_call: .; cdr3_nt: TGTACCAGCAGCCAGGACAGAGCCTATGGCTACACCTTC; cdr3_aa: CTSSQDRAYGYTF
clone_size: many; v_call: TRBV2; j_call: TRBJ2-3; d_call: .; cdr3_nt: TGTGCCAGCAGCCGGGACCTCGGCACAGATACGCAGTATTTT; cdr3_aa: CASSRDLGTDTQYF
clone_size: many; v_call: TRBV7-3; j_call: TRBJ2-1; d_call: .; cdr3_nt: TGTGCCAGCAGCTTATCCGGGGCAAACTCCTACAATGAGCAGTTCTTC; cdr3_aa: CASSLSGANSYNEQFF
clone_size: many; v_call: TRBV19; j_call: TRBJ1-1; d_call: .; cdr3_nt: TGTGCCAGTAGTATCACAGTGAACACTGAAGCTTTCTTT; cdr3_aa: CASSITVNTEAFF
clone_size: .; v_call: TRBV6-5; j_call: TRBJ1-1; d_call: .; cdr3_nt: TGTGCCAGCAGTTACCGGCGGATGAACACTGAAGCTTTCTTT; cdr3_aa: CASSYRRMNTEAFF
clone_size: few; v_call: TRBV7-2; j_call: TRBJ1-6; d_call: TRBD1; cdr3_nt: TGTGCCAGCAGCCTAAGACAGGGAATGAGGGGATGGGATTCACCCCTCCACTTT; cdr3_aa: CASSLRQGMRGWDSPLHF
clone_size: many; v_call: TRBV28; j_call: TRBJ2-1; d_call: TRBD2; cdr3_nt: TGTGCCAGCAGTACCCTGGGGGGGCGGGGGGGTGAGCATGAGCAGTTCTTC; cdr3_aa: CASSTLGGRGGEHEQFF
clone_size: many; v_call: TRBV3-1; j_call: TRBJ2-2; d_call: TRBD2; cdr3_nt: TGTGCCAGCAGCCAAGATCAGTTCGGCGGGGGGCGAGGGGAGCTGTTTTTT; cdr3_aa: CASSQDQFGGGRGELFF
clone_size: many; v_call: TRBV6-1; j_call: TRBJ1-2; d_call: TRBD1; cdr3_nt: TGTGCCAGCTCTACTTCAGACCACAGGGGAAACTTTGGCTACACCTTC; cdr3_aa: CASSTSDHRGNFGYTF
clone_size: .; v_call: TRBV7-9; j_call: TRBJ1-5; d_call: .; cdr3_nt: TGTGCCAGCAGCGGACCGGGCAGGGCGAATCAGCCCCAGCATTTT; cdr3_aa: CASSGPGRANQPQHF
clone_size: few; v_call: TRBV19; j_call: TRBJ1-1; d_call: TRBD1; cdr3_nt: TGTGCCAGTAGTATATTACAGGGGGCCGATGAAGCTTTCTTT; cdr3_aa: CASSILQGADEAFF
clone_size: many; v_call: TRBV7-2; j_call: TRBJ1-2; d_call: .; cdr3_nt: TGTGCCAGCAGCTCCTTCGGACAGCACTATGGCTACACCTTC; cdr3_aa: CASSSFGQHYGYTF
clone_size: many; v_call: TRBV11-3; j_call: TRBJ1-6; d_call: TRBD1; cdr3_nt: TGTGCCAGCAGCCGAGGGACAGGCGAAAGGGCACCCCTCCACTTT; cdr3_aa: CASSRGTGERAPLHF
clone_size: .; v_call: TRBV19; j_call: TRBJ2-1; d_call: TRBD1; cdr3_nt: TGTGCCAGTAGTGGGGCCGGGACAGTATGGTATGAGCAGTTCTTC; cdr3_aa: CASSGAGTVWYEQFF
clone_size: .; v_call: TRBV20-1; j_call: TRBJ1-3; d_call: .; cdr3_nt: TGCAGTGCTAGGATGGACTCTGGAAACACCATATATTTT; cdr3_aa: CSARMDSGNTIYF